Listed here are 10 T cell receptor beta chains from one sample, sequenced in a study of T cell repertoires in aging, cancer and after chemotherapy. Multiplex touch-down PCR with TRB-A/B primers amplified rearranged V-D-J TRB sequences. TCRdb used MiXCR to reprocess the multiplex PCR reads, holding one entry per CDR3 protein. The sample has around 13,000 distinct CDR3 sequences, roughly a third seen once. Amplification of TCR beta used genomic DNA extracted from peripheral blood. The sequencing sample was made of blood. Receptors were obtained from a human donor in good health. The donor label of this sample is uncertain.

By sample share, this clonotype is medium-sized. This chain links TRBV29-1 with TRBJ2-1, with 11 bases fitting TRBD1. The CDR3 is made up of 18 amino acids. CDR1 and CDR2 (germline): SQVTM, ANQGSEA. J lost 1 base, V lost 2 bases, and 10 bases had no gene match. CDR3 region: CSVELRTGGLRSYNEQFF. The CDR3 region has the DNA TGCAGCGTTGAACTTAGGACAGGGGGCTTAAGATCCTACAATGAGCAGTTCTTC.

V and J are TRBV18 and TRBJ2-3, with TRBD2 matching over 7 bases. From germline, CDR1 is KGHSH and CDR2 LQKENI. The CDR3 has 13 amino acids. Germline trimming cut 7 bases from V and 2 bases from J; bases unmatched to any gene: 3. CDR3 sequence: CASLSGATDTQYF. The CDR3 bases are TGTGCCAGCTTAAGCGGGGCCACAGATACGCAGTATTTT.

This sequence joins TRBV29-1 and TRBJ1-5, with TRBD1 matching 10 bases. Germline values: CDR1 SQVTM, CDR2 ANQGSEA. The CDR3 sequence is 15 residues long. Trimming took 4 bases from V and 5 from J; bases not matched to a gene: 8. CDR3 residues: CSVGGTGDRDQPQHF. CDR3 nucleotides: TGCAGCGTTGGGGGGACAGGGGATCGGGATCAGCCCCAGCATTTT. Full variable domain (outside the CDR3, taken from reference TRBV29-1 and TRBJ1-5): SAVISQKPSRDICQRGTSLTIQCQVDSQVTMMFWYRQQPGQSLTLIATANQGSEATYESGFVIDKFPISRPNLTFSTLTVSNMSPEDSSIYLCSVGGTGDRDQPQHFGDGTRLSIL.

About this clonotype: At one end, the junction sequence differs from germline, possibly due to a read error. The chain carries TRBV12-3 or TRBV12-4 and TRBJ2-2, with TRBD1 identical over 8 bases. The CDR3 contains 15 residues. The CDR3 region is CASTTGTGFTGEPFF. The CDR3 nucleotides read TGTGCCAGCACCACCGGGACAGGATTCACCGGGGAGCCGTTTTTT.

The CDR3 loop is CSLRDLGTDTQYF. CDR3 DNA sequence: TGCAGCCTCAGGGACTTAGGCACAGATACGCAGTATTTT. The gene calls are TRBV20-1 and TRBJ2-3, with D possibly TRBD2 on 6 matching bases. This CDR3 comprises 13 residues. Germline CDR1 is DFQATT and CDR2 is SNEGSKA (reference sequence).

By sample share, this clonotype is medium-sized. The chain carries TRBV11-3 and TRBJ2-3, with TRBD2 matching 7 bases. This CDR3 comprises 15 residues. The V segment lost 4 bases and the J segment 4 bases; nucleotides outside the gene matches: 8. CDR1 is SGHNT and CDR2 is YENEEA in the germline V gene. The DNA of the CDR3 is TGTGCCAGCAGCTCGTTAACGGGGGGTGCAGATACGCAGTATTTT. This translates into CASSSLTGGADTQYF.

By share, this clonotype ranks as medium-sized. The rearrangement links TRBV29-1 to TRBJ2-5, with D perhaps given as TRBD1 or TRBD2 (5 bases each). This CDR3 has 14 residues. In germline, CDR1 is SQVTM, CDR2 ANQGSEA. V was cut by 6 bases and J by 2 bases, with 16 bases left in between. Written as DNA, the CDR3 is TGCAGCGTGGGGAACGGGGCCACGCAAGAGACCCAGTACTTC. Translated, it gives CSVGNGATQETQYF.

The J gene is TRBJ2-5, the V gene TRBV12-3 or TRBV12-4; 9 bases agree with TRBD1. This CDR3 has 14 residues. V lost 5 bases, J lost 5 bases, and 6 bases stayed unmatched. CDR3 DNA sequence: TGTGCCAGCAGTCCGGGACAGGGAACGGAGACCCAGTACTTC. It yields the protein CASSPGQGTETQYF.

J is TRBJ1-5 and V is TRBV29-1, with 8 nucleotides matching TRBD1. The CDR3 contains 13 residues. CDR1 is SQVTM and CDR2 is ANQGSEA in the germline V gene. V dropped 7 bases and J dropped 5; count of bases not matched to a gene: 7. DNA of the CDR3: TGCAGCGCGGCGGGACAGGACGATCAGCCCCAGCATTTT. Its protein product is CSAAGQDDQPQHF.

This clonotype turned up a few times. The chain has TRBV6-2 or TRBV6-3 and TRBJ2-1, with D uncertain. The CDR3 covers 15 residues. Germline CDR1 reads MNHEY; CDR2 reads SVGEGT. V lost 0 bases and J 6 bases, leaving 12 bases between the germline ends. The CDR3 coding sequence is TGTGCCAGCAGTTACTCTCCGCAGGCTAGCAATGAGCAGTTCTTC. Translated: CASSYSPQASNEQFF.